The present T cell receptor beta chain was sequenced within a study of T cell responses to AZD1222 COVID-19 vaccine. Study-level findings and limits: After two AZD1222 doses, spike-specific TCR breadth and depth rose versus day 0.

With respect to this clone: Its specificity is unknown.

Measured with immunoSEQ multiplex PCR; TCRdb has only the in-frame clones, and not every one. The sample holds fewer than 200,000 clones, just over 90% seen once. V gave up 0 bases and J gave up 3 bases, with 8 bases separating them. The CDR3 runs 14 residues. Germline CDR1 is LGHNA and CDR2 is YNFKEQ. This clonotype was obtained from an adult who received the MenACWY meningococcal vaccine as a control. This chain connects TRBV4-2 to TRBJ1-1; D is ambiguous. The source material was peripheral blood, sampled 28 days after the second dose of the MenACWY control vaccine. The CDR3 loop reads CASSQEGWDTEAFF. Written as DNA, the CDR3 is TGTGCCAGCAGCCAAGAGGGCTGGGACACTGAAGCTTTCTTT.